The clone carrying this TCR beta chain was detected many times. Single cDNA molecules in the library carried unique molecular identifiers attached during preparation. Using its own MiXCR run on the RACE reads, TCRdb lists one record per CDR3 protein. The sample gives tens of thousands of distinct CDR3 sequences, roughly a tenth of which show up once; around 3.6% is in the top ten. The CDR3 covers 17 residues. The germline V gene encodes CDR1 KGHSH and CDR2 LQKENI. V lost 3 bases, J lost 4 bases, and 20 bases lay in between. Time point noted: patch test 3, about 24 weeks after DPC sensitization. As for treatment: therapeutic diphenylcyclopropenone sensitization with weekly scalp DPC. This sample is drawn from a study of human T cells and chemical hapten exposure. Study-level information: TCR yields per sample varied mostly from small pooled library volume differences.

The rearrangement joins TRBV18 to TRBJ2-3; the D gene is possibly TRBD1 (6 bases). This receptor was taken from a woman aged 50 to 60 with alopecia areata. Some clones in this sample may be carry-over from other donors' samples. The material was whole blood, obtained in connection with sensitization to the hapten diphenylcyclopropenone (DPC). CDR3 protein: CASSPRTENPWPDTQYF. The DNA for the CDR3 is TGTGCCAGCTCACCCCGGACAGAGAACCCCTGGCCAGATACGCAGTATTTT. The full variable domain, with the rest looked up from reference TRBV18 and TRBJ2-3, is NAGVMQNPRHLVRRRGQEARLRCSPMKGHSHVYWYRQLPEEGLKFMVYLQKENIIDESGMPKERFSAEFPKEGPSILRIQQVVRGDSAAYFCASSPRTENPWPDTQYFGPGTRLTVL.